This T cell receptor (beta chain) was captured in a study of blood T cells in healthy people across ages (dated by TCRdb to between 2015 and 2016). About the full investigation: In model experiments, template switching captured roughly one uniquely barcoded TCR beta cDNA molecule for every two T cells. Using deep sequencing normalized with unique cDNA molecular identifiers, the study measured how TCR beta repertoire diversity changes with age. The donors were split into four age groups: young (average about 15 years), middle-aged (39), aged (over 55) and long-lived (under 85). To avoid experimental bias, donors of different ages were randomly spread across the sequencing lanes. The study analyzed two additional independent replicas of 1 million unique cDNA reads from the same blood draw for two donors, one aged 18 to 29 and one aged 80 or older. What the work shows at the level of the full study, not this receptor alone: Donor CMV infection status was unknown, potentially confounding age-related changes in expanded clonotypes. Observed TCR beta diversity per million T cells fell roughly linearly with age, and a significant reduction was already apparent by age roughly 40. Because profiling used bulk unsorted PBMCs, naive and antigen-experienced compartments could not be compared conclusively. Observed TCR beta diversity correlated strongly with the percentage of naive T cells measured by flow cytometry. Estimates of total diversity from one million sequenced T cells were regarded as lower bounds and underestimates. Compared with the aged group, more naive CD4+ T cells, fewer expanded clones and increased TCR diversity were shown by the long-lived group, suggesting age selection.

Libraries came from 5' RACE. Sequencing took place on an Illumina HiSeq 2500. The second PCR ran for roughly 6 to 11 cycles and used a J-beta primer mix along with a sample-barcoded 5' primer. A unique molecular identifier was introduced onto each TCR beta cDNA molecule by a template-switch 5' adaptor carrying 12 random nucleotides. At least 3 million CDR3-containing paired-end reads were obtained from each sample. First-strand cDNA synthesis was performed from all RNA using the Mint cDNA synthesis kit, with priming by a TRBC-specific oligonucleotide. All cDNA was treated with uracil-DNA glycosylase and then went through a first 18-cycle PCR with the universal primers M1SS and BC2_uni_R. Per the source publication's procedure: For normalization, 1 million high-quality reads were randomly selected from each sample, with every read carrying a distinct molecular identifier. Reads with shared molecular identifiers were discarded instead of being binned into consensus sequences. CDR3 identification, clonotype clustering and error correction used MiTCR with a Q25 quality threshold and the strictest error-elimination algorithm. A nonparametric unseen species model with Euler transformation was used to estimate a lower bound on total TCR beta diversity. The public reads were quality trimmed at Q25 with fastp and then assembled into clones with MiXCR by TCRdb, keeping productive beta chains. Identical CDR3 protein sequences are pooled into one entry, listed with their most common genes and DNA. What appears here as the V and J calls and clone size reflects TCRdb's work, not the paper's. The sample table records hundreds of thousands of distinct CDR3 sequences; about 54% of these occur just once. The biggest ten clones account for 30% to 40% of the sample.

With respect to this clonotype: No cognate antigen has been identified for it. The sample holds no much larger clone one base away, and base qualities are not on file.

The 35 to 40 donors, aged about 6 to 90 years, were systemically healthy Caucasian individuals from Russia. Each donor gave around 9.5 milliliters of peripheral blood, collected into EDTA-treated Vacutainer tubes. PBMCs were isolated by Ficoll-Paque density-gradient centrifugation, with at least 6.5 million obtained per sample. Total RNA, at least 6 micrograms per sample, was extracted from PBMCs with Trizol reagent. For every donor, flow cytometry on a PBMC aliquot measured the percentage of naive CD45RAhigh/CD27high T cells. CDR1 is given as ENHRY and CDR2 as SYGVKD, both from the germline V gene. The CDR3 has 12 amino acids, counting the end cysteine and phenylalanine. Just the 36-base CDR3 DNA is kept, in frame starting at base 1. V sheds 6 bases and J sheds 0 bases, leaving 4 bases between their ends.

This clonotype was sampled from a man between 60 and 75 years old in good health. The sequenced material came from blood. The chain is made from TRBV10-3 and TRBJ2-3, with no confidently assigned D gene. The DNA reads as follows: TGTGCCATCAGGCAGAGCACAGATACGCAGTATTTT. Translated, it reads CAIRQSTDTQYF.